The T cell receptor (beta chain) under discussion was sequenced for a study of T cells in women clearing cervical HPV infection. Study-level points and caveats: Cases carried less TRBV6-7 than controls: approximately 0.1% versus 0.16%.

The germline V gene encodes CDR1 SGHTA and CDR2 FQGTGA. This CDR3 region has 16 residues. Produced via immunoSEQ multiplex PCR; TCRdb's table is partial and in-frame only. The sample table sets out about 32,000 clones. About this clone: Its specificity is unknown. The read ends 3 residues shy of where the CDR3 ends; the end is completed using the germline J gene.

The sample consisted of blood buffy coat. The chain employs TRBV7-3 and TRBJ2-4, with D perhaps matching TRBD2 (5 bases). The sequence came from a woman between 18 and 70 years old with a cervical HPV16 infection that either progressed to CIN3+ or cleared (not recorded which). Incomplete CDR3 DNA: TGTGCCAGCAGCTCTACGGGTCGCCCGGCCGACTATGGT. It is translated as CASSSTGRPADYG. The whole CDR3 sequence reads CASSSTGRPADYGQYF.